This TCR beta chain was identified during a study of blood T cell repertoires in COVID-19. Profiling relied on immunoSEQ multiplex PCR, and the TCRdb table lists in-frame clones only, not all of them. This table has about 92,000 clones, around 67% appearing once. Germline CDR1 LGHDT, CDR2 YNNKEL (reference sequence). V lost 0 bases and J 6 bases, leaving 8 bases between the germline ends. The CDR3 is 13 amino acids. This TCR came from a woman in her sixties in a cohort sampled during active or convalescent COVID-19. J is TRBJ1-2 and V is TRBV3-1 (or the pseudogene TRBV3-2); a possible D gene is TRBD1 (5 bases). Sequencing was performed on peripheral blood. DNA for the CDR3: TGTGCCAGCAGCCAAGATTGGGGGGATGGCTACACCTTC. As protein: CASSQDWGDGYTF.